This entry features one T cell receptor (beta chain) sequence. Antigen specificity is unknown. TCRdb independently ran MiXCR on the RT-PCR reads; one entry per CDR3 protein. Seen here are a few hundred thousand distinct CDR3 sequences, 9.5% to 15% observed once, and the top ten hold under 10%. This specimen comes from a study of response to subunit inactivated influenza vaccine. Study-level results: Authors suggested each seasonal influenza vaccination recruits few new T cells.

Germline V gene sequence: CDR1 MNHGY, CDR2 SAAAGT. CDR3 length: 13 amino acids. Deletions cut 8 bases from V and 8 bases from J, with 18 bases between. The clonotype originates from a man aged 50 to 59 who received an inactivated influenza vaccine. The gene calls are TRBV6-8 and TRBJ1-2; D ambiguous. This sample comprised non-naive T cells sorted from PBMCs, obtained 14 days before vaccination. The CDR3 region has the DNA TGTGCCAGCTCCCCGCGGGCGGTGGCGGGCTACACCTTC. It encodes CASSPRAVAGYTF.